The 4 T cell receptor beta chains presented below share a single source sample, sequenced in a study of T cells in Graves' hyperthyroidism and ophthalmopathy. RNA transcripts provided the source from which TCR beta CDR3 regions were amplified. During a first-round RT-PCR of the TCR CDR3, the HTBI primer set was used. Each CDR3 protein is one row after TCRdb ran MiXCR on the multiplex PCR reads. The sample carries a few hundred thousand distinct CDR3 sequences, around 16% recorded once. The specimen sequenced was blood. These receptors all come from a woman younger than 45 with Graves' hyperthyroidism.

This clonotype has at least ten counts. The chain joins TRBV18 to TRBJ2-5; no definite D call. V shed 2 bases and J shed 5 bases, with 3 bases lying between them. The CDR3 is 11 amino acids. Germline values: CDR1 KGHSH, CDR2 LQKENI. The CDR3 sequence: CASSPSETQYF. For the CDR3, the DNA is TGTGCCAGCTCACCATCGGAGACCCAGTACTTC.

This chain links TRBV29-1 with TRBJ2-3; D not resolved. CDR1 SQVTM and CDR2 ANQGSEA come from the germline V gene. The CDR3 covers 15 residues. The V and J ends lost 3 bases and 0 bases respectively, with 13 bases between them. The CDR3 reads CSVDLPGFSTDTQYF. The CDR3 DNA reads TGCAGCGTTGACTTACCAGGTTTTAGCACAGATACGCAGTATTTT.

This clonotype was counted many times. The gene calls are TRBV11-3 and TRBJ2-1, with 12 bases matching TRBD2. Germline assignment: CDR1 SGHNT and CDR2 YENEEA. Germline trimming cut 4 bases from V and 5 bases from J; bases unmatched to any gene: 3. The CDR3 spans 15 residues. The CDR3 region is CASSSTSGSHNEQFF. The CDR3 nucleotides read TGTGCCAGCAGCTCGACTAGCGGGAGCCACAATGAGCAGTTCTTC.

This clonotype was seen repeatedly, ten times or more. This chain uses TRBV6-1 with TRBJ2-3, with 7 bases lining up with TRBD2. CDR1 and CDR2 (germline): MNHNS, SASEGT. The CDR3 is 16 residues long. V was pared by 7 bases and J by 1 base, with 11 bases of the junction left unmatched. The CDR3 DNA reads TGTGCCAGCATCCTCTCCAGGGCGGGAGGCACAGATACGCAGTATTTT. The encoded protein is CASILSRAGGTDTQYF.